The source of this T cell receptor (beta chain) is a study of PD-1 blockade in classical Hodgkin lymphoma. The ends lost 3 bases at V and 3 bases at J; junction bases unmatched: 4. The CDR3 length is 15 residues. Germline CDR1 reads LNHDA; CDR2 reads SQIVND (reference sequence). Brentuximab vedotin exposure varied, and every patient relapsed after autologous stem cell transplantation. Generated by immunoSEQ multiplex PCR, the TCRdb table keeps only in-frame clones and is missing some. This table holds just under 100,000 clones, over 70% found once. This receptor was identified in a human donor with classical Hodgkin lymphoma. This sample comprised peripheral blood mononuclear cells (PBMCs), obtained at baseline. This rearrangement joins TRBV19 to TRBJ2-1; the match to TRBD1 covers 8 bases. The CDR3 DNA reads TGTGCCAGTAGTATCAGGACAGGGAACTACAATGAGCAGTTCTTC. Its translation is CASSIRTGNYNEQFF.